The rows below give T cell receptor beta chains drawn from one sample of a study of cytomegalovirus exposure and HLA in healthy donors. TCRdb's copy holds only in-frame clones and misses some; the assay was immunoSEQ multiplex PCR. The sample has around 120,000 clones, about 80% seen once. Specimen: PBMCs. The receptor source for this set is a woman in her forties or fifties in good health and CMV-seropositive. CDR3s include the opening cysteine and the closing phenylalanine or tryptophan. A D gene is named only where the DNA matches it firmly. A clone size is listed for some rows: how often the clone was seen (once, few, many), or a class if it is expanded.

TRBD2	TRBV2	TRBJ2-7	.	TGTGCCAGCAGTGAAGCCATTGCGGGAGGCGTGCAGTACTTC	CASSEAIAGGVQYF
.	TRBV19	TRBJ2-5	.	TGTGCCAGTAGTATGGGCCCGGGGGCGGGAGTTTCAGAGACCCAGTACTTC	CASSMGPGAGVSETQYF
.	TRBV2	TRBJ1-2	.	TGTGCCAGCCTCGGGGATCCGGATGGCTACACCTTC	CASLGDPDGYTF
.	TRBV9	TRBJ1-6	.	TGTGCCAGCAGCGCCCAGAAGGGGGAATCACCCCTCCACTTT	CASSAQKGESPLHF
TRBD1	TRBV5-6	TRBJ2-7	.	TGTGCCAGCAGCTCGGGACAGGGCGGCTACGAGCAGTACTTC	CASSSGQGGYEQYF
TRBD2	TRBV29-1	TRBJ2-7	.	TGCAGCGGGGGGGGATACTACGAGCAGTACTTC	CSGGGYYEQYF
.	TRBV15	TRBJ1-1	few	TGTGCCACCAGTAAGACACCTCGCACTGAAGCTTTCTTT	CATSKTPRTEAFF
TRBD2	TRBV9	TRBJ2-7	.	TGTGCCAGCAGCGGAGCGGGGGCCGTCTACGAGCAGTACTTC	CASSGAGAVYEQYF
.	TRBV4-3	TRBJ1-6	.	TGCGCCAGCAGCCAAGAAGAGAATTCACCCCTCCACTTT	CASSQEENSPLHF
.	TRBV6-5	TRBJ2-3	.	TGTGCCAGCGGCGGGGTAAATACGCAGTATTTT	CASGGVNTQYF
.	TRBV30	TRBJ2-7	.	TGTGCCTCACCCCCCCCTCGGGTCTCCTACGAGCAGTACTTC	CASPPPRVSYEQYF
TRBD1	TRBV5-8	TRBJ2-7	few	TGTGCCAGCAGCCGCCCGGGACAGGGGCGCACCCAGCAGTACTTC	CASSRPGQGRTQQYF
.	TRBV2	TRBJ2-1	once	TGTGCCAGCAGTTTTACCTACAATGAGCAGTTCTTC	CASSFTYNEQFF
TRBD2	TRBV7-2	TRBJ2-3	.	TGTGCCAGCAGCTTTGTTAGCGGGAGGGCCGGGAAAGATACGCAGTATTTT	CASSFVSGRAGKDTQYF
TRBD2	TRBV7-3	TRBJ2-1	.	TGTGCCAGCAGCTTAGAGGGGCTAGCGGGAGGAGGTCGCTACAATGAGCAGTTCTTC	CASSLEGLAGGGRYNEQFF
.	TRBV18	TRBJ1-1	.	TGTGCCAGCTCACCTGGGGGCGTTGAAGCTTTCTTT	CASSPGGVEAFF
.	TRBV2	TRBJ1-4	.	TGTGCCAGCGGGAGTAATAATGAAAAACTGTTTTTT	CASGSNNEKLFF